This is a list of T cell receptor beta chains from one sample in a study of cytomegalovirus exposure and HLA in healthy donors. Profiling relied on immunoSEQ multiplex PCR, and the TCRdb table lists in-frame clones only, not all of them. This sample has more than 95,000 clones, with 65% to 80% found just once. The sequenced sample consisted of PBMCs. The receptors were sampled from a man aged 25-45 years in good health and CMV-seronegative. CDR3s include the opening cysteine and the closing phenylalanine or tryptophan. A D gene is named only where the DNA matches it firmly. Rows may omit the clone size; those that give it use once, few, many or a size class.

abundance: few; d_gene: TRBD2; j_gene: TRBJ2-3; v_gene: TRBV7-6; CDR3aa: CASSPTSGSTDTQYF; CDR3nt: TGTGCCAGCAGCCCCACTAGCGGCTCCACAGATACGCAGTATTTT
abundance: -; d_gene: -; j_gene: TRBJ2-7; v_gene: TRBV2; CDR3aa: CASRPGSYEQYF; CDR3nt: TGTGCCAGCAGGCCAGGGTCCTACGAGCAGTACTTC
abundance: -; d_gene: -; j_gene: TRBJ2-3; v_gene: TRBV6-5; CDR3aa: CASTSVEGRDTQYF; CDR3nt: TGTGCCAGCACCAGCGTTGAGGGCAGAGATACGCAGTATTTT
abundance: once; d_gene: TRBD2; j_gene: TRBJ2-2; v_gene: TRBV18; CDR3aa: CASSSWTSEGTGELFF; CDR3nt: TGTGCCAGCTCAAGTTGGACTAGCGAAGGGACCGGGGAGCTGTTTTTT
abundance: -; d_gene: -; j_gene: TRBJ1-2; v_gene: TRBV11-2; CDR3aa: CASSSLRGRVDGYTF; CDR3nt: TGTGCCAGCAGCTCCCTCAGGGGCAGGGTGGATGGCTACACCTTC
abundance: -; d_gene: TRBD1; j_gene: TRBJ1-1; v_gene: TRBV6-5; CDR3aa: CASRRTQGRTSEAFF; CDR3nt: TGTGCCAGCAGGCGGACACAGGGGCGGACTTCTGAAGCTTTCTTT
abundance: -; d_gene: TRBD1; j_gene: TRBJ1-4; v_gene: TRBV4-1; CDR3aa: CASSQEGTGNEKLFF; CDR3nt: TGCGCCAGCAGCCAGGAGGGGACAGGGAATGAAAAACTGTTTTTT
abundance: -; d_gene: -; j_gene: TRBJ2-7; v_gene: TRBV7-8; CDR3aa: CASSPTSLSSYEQYF; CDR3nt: TGTGCCAGCAGCCCTACTAGCCTGAGCTCCTACGAGCAGTACTTC
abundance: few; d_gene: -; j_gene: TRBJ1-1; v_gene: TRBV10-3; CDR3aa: CASKGTFMNTEAFF; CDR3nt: TGTGCCTCCAAAGGGACTTTCATGAACACTGAAGCTTTCTTT
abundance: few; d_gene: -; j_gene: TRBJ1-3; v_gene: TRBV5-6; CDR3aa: CASSSGVSGNTIYF; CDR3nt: TGTGCCAGCAGCTCGGGGGTCTCTGGAAACACCATATATTTT
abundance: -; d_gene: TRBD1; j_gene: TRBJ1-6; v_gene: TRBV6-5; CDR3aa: CASRSGTGGVPLHF; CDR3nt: TGTGCCAGCAGATCGGGGACAGGGGGGGTCCCCCTCCACTTT
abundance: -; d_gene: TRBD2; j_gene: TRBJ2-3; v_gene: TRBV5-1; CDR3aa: CASSLGTSETDTQYF; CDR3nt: TGCGCCAGCAGCTTGGGGACTAGCGAGACAGATACGCAGTATTTT
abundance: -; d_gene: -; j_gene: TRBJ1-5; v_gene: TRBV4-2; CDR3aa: CASSPGQFNQPQHF; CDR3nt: TGTGCCAGCAGCCCAGGACAGTTCAATCAGCCCCAGCATTTT
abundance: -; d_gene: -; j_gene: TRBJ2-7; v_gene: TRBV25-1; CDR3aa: CASSEPGDGSYEQYF; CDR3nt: TGTGCCAGCAGTGAACCGGGAGATGGCTCCTACGAGCAGTACTTC
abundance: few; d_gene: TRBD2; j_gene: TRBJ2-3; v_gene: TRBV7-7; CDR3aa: CASSLTSGGTDTQYF; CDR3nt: TGTGCCAGCAGCTTGACTAGCGGGGGCACAGATACGCAGTATTTT
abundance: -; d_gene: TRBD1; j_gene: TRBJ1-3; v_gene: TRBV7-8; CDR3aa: CASSSLVAGGLPGNTIYF; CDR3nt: TGTGCCAGCAGCTCCTTGGTGGCAGGGGGATTGCCTGGAAACACCATATATTTT
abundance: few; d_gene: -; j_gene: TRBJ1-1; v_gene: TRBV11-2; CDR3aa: CASSFFAGQGTEAFF; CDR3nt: TGTGCCAGCAGCTTTTTCGCGGGTCAAGGGACTGAAGCTTTCTTT
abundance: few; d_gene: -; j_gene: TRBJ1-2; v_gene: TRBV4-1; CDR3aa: CASSQVAGDYGYTF; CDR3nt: TGCGCCAGCAGCCAAGTGGCAGGGGACTATGGCTACACCTTC
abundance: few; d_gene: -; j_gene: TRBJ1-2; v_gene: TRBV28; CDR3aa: CASKISRQNYGYTF; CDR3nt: TGTGCCAGCAAGATATCAAGACAGAACTATGGCTACACCTTC
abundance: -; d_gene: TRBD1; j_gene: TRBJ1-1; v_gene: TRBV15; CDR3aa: CATSTQGRAFF; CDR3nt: TGTGCCACCAGCACACAGGGGAGAGCTTTCTTT
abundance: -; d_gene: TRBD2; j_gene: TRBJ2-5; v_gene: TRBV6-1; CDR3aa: CASTSSGRAETQYF; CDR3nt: TGTGCCAGCACATCTAGCGGGAGGGCAGAGACCCAGTACTTC
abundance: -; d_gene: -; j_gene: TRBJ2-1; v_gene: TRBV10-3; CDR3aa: CAISIDSPFSYNEQFF; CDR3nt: TGTGCCATCAGTATTGACAGCCCTTTCTCCTACAATGAGCAGTTCTTC
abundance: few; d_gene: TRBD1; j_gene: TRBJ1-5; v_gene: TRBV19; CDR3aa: CASSKQWTGTNNQPQHF; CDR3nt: TGTGCCAGTAGTAAACAATGGACAGGGACGAACAATCAGCCCCAGCATTTT
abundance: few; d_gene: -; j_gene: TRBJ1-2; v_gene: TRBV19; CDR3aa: CASSMKSAYGYTF; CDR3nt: TGTGCCAGTAGTATGAAGAGCGCTTATGGCTACACCTTC
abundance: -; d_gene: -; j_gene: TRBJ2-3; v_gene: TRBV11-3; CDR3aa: CASALGGGPPDTQYF; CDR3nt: TGTGCCAGCGCCTTAGGGGGAGGGCCGCCAGATACGCAGTATTTT
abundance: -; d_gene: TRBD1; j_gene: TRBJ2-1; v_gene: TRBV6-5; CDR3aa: CASSLTEQGARNEQFF; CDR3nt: TGTGCCAGCAGTTTAACCGAACAGGGGGCTAGGAATGAGCAGTTCTTC
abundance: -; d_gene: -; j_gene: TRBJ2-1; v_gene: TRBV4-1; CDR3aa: CASSLPSGGTEQFF; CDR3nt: TGCGCCAGCAGCCTCCCCTCGGGGGGCACTGAGCAGTTCTTC
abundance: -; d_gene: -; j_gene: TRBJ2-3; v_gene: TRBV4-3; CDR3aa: CASSQWGGAADTQYF; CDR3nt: TGCGCCAGCAGCCAGTGGGGGGGGGCGGCAGATACGCAGTATTTT
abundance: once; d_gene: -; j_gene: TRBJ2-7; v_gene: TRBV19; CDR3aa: CASSIGARGDEQYF; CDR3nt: TGTGCCAGTAGTATTGGGGCCAGGGGCGACGAGCAGTACTTC
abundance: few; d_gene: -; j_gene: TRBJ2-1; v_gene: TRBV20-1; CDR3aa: CSARGPFEQFF; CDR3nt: TGCAGTGCTCGCGGGCCCTTTGAGCAGTTCTTC
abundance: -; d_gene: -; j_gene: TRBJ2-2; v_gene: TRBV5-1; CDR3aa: CASSLAAKNTGELFF; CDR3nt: TGCGCCAGCAGCTTGGCCGCTAAGAACACCGGGGAGCTGTTTTTT
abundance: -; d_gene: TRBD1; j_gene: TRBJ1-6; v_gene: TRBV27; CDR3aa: CASSTLRGHDSPLHF; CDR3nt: TGTGCCAGCTCTACCCTCAGGGGGCATGATTCACCCCTCCACTTT
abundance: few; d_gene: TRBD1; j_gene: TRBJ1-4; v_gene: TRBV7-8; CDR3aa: CASKGQGVANEKLFF; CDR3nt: TGTGCCAGCAAGGGACAGGGGGTGGCTAATGAAAAACTGTTTTTT
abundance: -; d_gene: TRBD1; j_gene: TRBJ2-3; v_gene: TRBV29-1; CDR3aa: CSARRQGLTDTQYF; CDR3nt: TGCAGCGCACGTAGACAGGGGTTGACAGATACGCAGTATTTT
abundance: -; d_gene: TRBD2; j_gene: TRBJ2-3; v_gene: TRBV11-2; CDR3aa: CASRRGGLGTDTQYF; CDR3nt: TGTGCCAGCCGCCGCGGGGGGCTCGGCACAGATACGCAGTATTTT
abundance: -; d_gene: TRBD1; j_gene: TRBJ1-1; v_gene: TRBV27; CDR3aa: CASTHNRQGTEAFF; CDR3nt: TGTGCCAGCACCCACAACCGACAGGGAACTGAAGCTTTCTTT
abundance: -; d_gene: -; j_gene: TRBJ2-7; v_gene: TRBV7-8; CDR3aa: CASSRGSGGWYEQYF; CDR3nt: TGTGCCAGCAGCCGAGGGTCGGGGGGCTGGTACGAGCAGTACTTC
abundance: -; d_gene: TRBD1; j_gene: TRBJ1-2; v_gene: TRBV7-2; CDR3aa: CASSLDRTGHYTF; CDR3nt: TGTGCCAGCAGCTTAGATAGGACAGGCCACTACACCTTC
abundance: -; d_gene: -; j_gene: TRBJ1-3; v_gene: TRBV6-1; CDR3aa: CASSHAKNTIYF; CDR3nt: TGTGCCAGCAGCCACGCGAAAAACACCATATATTTT
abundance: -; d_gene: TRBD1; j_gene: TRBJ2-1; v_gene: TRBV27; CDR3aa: CASSYGTGVNEQFF; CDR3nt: TGTGCCAGCAGTTACGGGACAGGAGTCAATGAGCAGTTCTTC
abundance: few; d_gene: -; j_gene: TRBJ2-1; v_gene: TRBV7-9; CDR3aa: CSSSPPIDEQFF; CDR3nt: TGTTCCAGCAGCCCCCCCATAGATGAGCAGTTCTTC
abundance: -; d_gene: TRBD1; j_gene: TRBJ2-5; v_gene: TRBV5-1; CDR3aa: CASSLEGQGLDQYF; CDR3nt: TGCGCCAGCAGCTTGGAGGGACAGGGTTTGGACCAGTACTTC
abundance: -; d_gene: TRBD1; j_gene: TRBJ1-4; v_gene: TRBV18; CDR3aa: CASSPPPGQGKTLLFF; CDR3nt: TGTGCCAGCTCACCACCCCCGGGACAGGGGAAGACCTTACTGTTTTTT
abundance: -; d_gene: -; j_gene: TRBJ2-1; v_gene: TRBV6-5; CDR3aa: CASSWVRDRPYHEQFF; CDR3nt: TGTGCCAGCAGTTGGGTAAGAGACAGGCCCTACCATGAGCAGTTCTTC
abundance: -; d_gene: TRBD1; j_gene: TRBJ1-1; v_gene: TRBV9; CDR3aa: CASSARDSYGTEAFF; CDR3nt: TGTGCCAGCAGCGCCCGGGACAGCTACGGCACTGAAGCTTTCTTT
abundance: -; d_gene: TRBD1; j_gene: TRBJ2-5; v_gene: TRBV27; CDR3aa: CASSLGQGGTTQYF; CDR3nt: TGTGCCAGCAGTTTAGGACAGGGGGGAACGACCCAGTACTTC
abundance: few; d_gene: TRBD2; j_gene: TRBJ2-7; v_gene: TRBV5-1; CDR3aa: CASSLSREGTYEQYF; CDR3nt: TGCGCCAGCAGCTTGTCCAGGGAGGGGACCTACGAGCAGTACTTC
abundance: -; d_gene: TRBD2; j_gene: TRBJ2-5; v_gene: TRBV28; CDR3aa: CASSLSLAGGSETQYF; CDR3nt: TGTGCCAGCAGTTTATCCCTAGCGGGAGGATCGGAGACCCAGTACTTC